This T cell receptor beta chain was retrieved from a study of T cell repertoires in cytomegalovirus infection. This clonotype was counted between two and nine times. MiXCR, applied by TCRdb to the reads, yields one record per CDR3 protein. Among about 490,000 distinct CDR3 sequences listed, around 11% were seen once. V was clipped by 5 bases and J by 0 bases, with 6 bases between them. Germline CDR1 and CDR2: SGHRS and YFSETQ. The CDR3 length is 12 residues. The sample taken for sequencing was PBMCs. This TCR was sampled from a human donor in good health (CMV status not recorded). Some clones in this sample may be carry-over from other donors' samples. This chain links TRBV5-1 with TRBJ2-7, with TRBD1 as a possible D gene (5 bases). In DNA, the CDR3 is TGCGCCAGCAGGGACAACTCCTACGAGCAGTACTTC. Translated, it gives CASRDNSYEQYF.